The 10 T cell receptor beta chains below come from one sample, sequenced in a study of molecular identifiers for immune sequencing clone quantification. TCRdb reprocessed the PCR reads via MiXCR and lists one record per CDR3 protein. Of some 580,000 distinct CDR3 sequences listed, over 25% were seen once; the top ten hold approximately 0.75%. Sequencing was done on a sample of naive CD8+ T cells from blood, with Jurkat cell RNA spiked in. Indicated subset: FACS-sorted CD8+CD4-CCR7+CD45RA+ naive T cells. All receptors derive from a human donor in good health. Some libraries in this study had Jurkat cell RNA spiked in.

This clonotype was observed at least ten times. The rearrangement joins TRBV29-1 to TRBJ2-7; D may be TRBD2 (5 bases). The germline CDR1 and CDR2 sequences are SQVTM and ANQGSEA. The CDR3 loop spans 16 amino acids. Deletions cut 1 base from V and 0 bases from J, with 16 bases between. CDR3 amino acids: CSVEAVRGPNSYEQYF. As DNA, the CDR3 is TGCAGCGTTGAAGCCGTGCGAGGGCCGAACTCCTACGAGCAGTACTTC.

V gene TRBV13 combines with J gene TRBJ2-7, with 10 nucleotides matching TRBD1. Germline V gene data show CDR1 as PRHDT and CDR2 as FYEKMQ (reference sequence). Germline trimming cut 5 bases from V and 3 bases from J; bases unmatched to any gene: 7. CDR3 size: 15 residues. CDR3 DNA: TGTGCCAGCAGCCCTGGACAGGGGGAACTCTACGAGCAGTACTTC. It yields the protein CASSPGQGELYEQYF. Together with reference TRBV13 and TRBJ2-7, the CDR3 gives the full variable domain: AAGVIQSPRHLIKEKRETATLKCYPIPRHDTVYWYQQGPGQDPQFLISFYEKMQSDKGSIPDRFSAQQFSDYHSELNMSSLELGDSALYFCASSPGQGELYEQYFGPGTRLTVT.

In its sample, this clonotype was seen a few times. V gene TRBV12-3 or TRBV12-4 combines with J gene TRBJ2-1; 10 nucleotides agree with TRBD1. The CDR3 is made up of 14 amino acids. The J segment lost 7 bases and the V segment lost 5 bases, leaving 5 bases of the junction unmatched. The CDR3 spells CASSQTGGTNEQFF. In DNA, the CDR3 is TGTGCCAGCAGTCAGACAGGGGGCACAAATGAGCAGTTCTTC.

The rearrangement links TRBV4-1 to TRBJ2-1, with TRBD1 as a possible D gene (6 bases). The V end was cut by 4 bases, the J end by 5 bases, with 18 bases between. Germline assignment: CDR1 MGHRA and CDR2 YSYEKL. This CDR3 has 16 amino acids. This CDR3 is CASSRAPGHLDNEQFF. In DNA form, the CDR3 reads TGCGCCAGCAGCCGGGCTCCGGGACACCTTGACAATGAGCAGTTCTTC.

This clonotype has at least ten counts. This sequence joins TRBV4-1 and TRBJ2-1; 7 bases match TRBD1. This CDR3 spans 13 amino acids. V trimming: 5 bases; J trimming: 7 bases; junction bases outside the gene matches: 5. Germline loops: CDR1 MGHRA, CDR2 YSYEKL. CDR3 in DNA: TGCGCCAGCAGCGACAGGGAGATGAATGAGCAGTTCTTC. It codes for CASSDREMNEQFF.

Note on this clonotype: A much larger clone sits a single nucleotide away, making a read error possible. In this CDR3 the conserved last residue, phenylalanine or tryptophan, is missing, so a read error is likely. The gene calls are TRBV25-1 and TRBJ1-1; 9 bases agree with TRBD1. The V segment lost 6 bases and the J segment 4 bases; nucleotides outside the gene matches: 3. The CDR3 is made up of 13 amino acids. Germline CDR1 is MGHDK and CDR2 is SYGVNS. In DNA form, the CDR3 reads TGTGCCAGCAGGTTGGACAGGGGCACTGAAGCTTTCCTT. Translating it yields CASRLDRGTEAFL.

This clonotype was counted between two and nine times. CDR3 loop: CASSQDLRLAGALSYEQYF. CDR3 DNA: TGTGCCAGCAGCCAAGATCTTCGGCTAGCGGGGGCCCTATCCTACGAGCAGTACTTC. The chain uses TRBV3-1 and TRBJ2-7; 10 positions match TRBD2. The CDR3 has 19 residues. V lost 0 bases and J lost 1; bases outside the gene matches: 12. Germline V lookup: CDR1 LGHDT, CDR2 YNNKEL (reference sequence).

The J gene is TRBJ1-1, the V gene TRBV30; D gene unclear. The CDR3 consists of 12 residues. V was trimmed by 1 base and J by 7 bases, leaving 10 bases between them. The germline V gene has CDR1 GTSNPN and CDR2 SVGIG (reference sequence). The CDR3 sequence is CAWSERGIEAFF. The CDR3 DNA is TGTGCCTGGAGTGAGAGAGGGATTGAAGCTTTCTTT.

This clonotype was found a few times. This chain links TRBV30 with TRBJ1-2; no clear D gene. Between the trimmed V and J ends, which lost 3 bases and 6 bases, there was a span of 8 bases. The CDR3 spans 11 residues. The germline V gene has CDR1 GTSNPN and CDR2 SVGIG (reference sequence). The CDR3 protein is CAWSSPNGYTF. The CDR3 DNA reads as TGTGCCTGGAGCTCTCCGAATGGCTACACCTTC.

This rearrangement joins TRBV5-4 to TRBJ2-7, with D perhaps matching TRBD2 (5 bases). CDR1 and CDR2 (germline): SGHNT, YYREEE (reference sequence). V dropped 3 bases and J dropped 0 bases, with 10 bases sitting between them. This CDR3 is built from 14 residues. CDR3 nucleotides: TGTGCCAGCAGCTCGGAGGCGTACTCCTACGAGCAGTACTTC. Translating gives CASSSEAYSYEQYF.